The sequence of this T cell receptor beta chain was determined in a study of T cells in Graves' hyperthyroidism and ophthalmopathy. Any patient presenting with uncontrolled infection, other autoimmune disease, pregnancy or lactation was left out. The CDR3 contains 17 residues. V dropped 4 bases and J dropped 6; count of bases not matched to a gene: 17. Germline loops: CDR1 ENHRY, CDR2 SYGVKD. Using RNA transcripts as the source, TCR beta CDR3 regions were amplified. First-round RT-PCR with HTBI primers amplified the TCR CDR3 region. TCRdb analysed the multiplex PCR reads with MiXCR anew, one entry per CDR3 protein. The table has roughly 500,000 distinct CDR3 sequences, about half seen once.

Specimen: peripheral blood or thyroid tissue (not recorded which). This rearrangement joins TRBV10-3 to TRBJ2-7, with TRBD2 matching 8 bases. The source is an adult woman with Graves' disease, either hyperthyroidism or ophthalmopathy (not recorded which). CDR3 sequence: CAISGGPAGGPPPEQYF. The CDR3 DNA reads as TGTGCCATCAGTGGCGGACCGGCGGGAGGCCCCCCCCCCGAGCAGTACTTC.